These 30 T cell receptor beta chains share one sample of origin, sequenced in a study of T-cell reconstitution after alpha-beta-depleted transplantation in children. A library of TCRbeta sequences, prepared with unique molecular identifiers, was generated. TCRdb re-called the PCR reads through MiXCR, storing one row per CDR3 protein. The sample holds 250,000 to 300,000 distinct CDR3 sequences, around a tenth seen once. Sequencing used peripheral blood, obtained 180 days after TCRalphabeta/CD19-depleted stem cell transplant. These receptors came from a male patient under 10 years old who had a stem cell transplant for chronic granulomatous disease, so the T cells may come from the graft donor.

This clonotype came up many times. The V call is TRBV4-1, the J call TRBJ2-7; the D gene is possibly TRBD2 (7 bases). Trimming removed 0 bases at V and 2 bases at J, with 14 bases between. This CDR3 comprises 16 residues. CDR1 is MGHRA and CDR2 is YSYEKL in the germline V gene. CDR3: CASSQDKGGGTYEQYF. In nucleotides, the CDR3 is TGCGCCAGCAGCCAAGATAAGGGGGGGGGAACCTACGAGCAGTACTTC.

This clonotype appeared many times. This chain links TRBV10-3 with TRBJ2-1; 10 nucleotides line up with TRBD2. There are 16 residues in the CDR3. CDR1 is ENHRY, CDR2 SYGVKD, per germline. V was clipped by 3 bases and J by 6 bases; unmatched bases: 8. The CDR3 protein is CAISDKREGLSNEQFF. CDR3 bases: TGTGCCATCAGTGACAAGCGGGAGGGCCTTAGCAATGAGCAGTTCTTC.

Regarding this clonotype: A read error is possible here, since a much larger clone lies one base away. V usage is TRBV27 and J usage is TRBJ2-2, with no clear D. Germline assignment: CDR1 MNHEY and CDR2 SMNVEV (reference sequence). CDR3 length: 13 residues. CDR3 region: CASGFVGLGELFF. For the CDR3, the DNA is TGTGCCAGCGGTTTCGTAGGGTTGGGGGAGCTGTTTTTT.

The table lists this clonotype with many counts. The chain employs TRBV5-5 and TRBJ2-2; tentative D call: TRBD1 (6 bases). The CDR3 consists of 16 residues. CDR1 and CDR2 from the germline V gene are SGHKS and YYEKEE (reference sequence). V shed 0 bases and J shed 7 bases, with 16 bases lying between them. Written as DNA, the CDR3 is TGTGCCAGCAGCTTGGATCCAGGGGCCGCCGGCGGGGAGCTGTTTTTT. Translating it yields CASSLDPGAAGGELFF.

This clonotype was seen at least ten times. V gene TRBV12-3 or TRBV12-4 combines with J gene TRBJ2-6; a weak D match, TRBD2 (7 bases). Between the trimmed V and J ends, which lost 8 bases and 5 bases, there was a span of 19 bases. CDR3 size: 16 residues. The CDR3 region has the DNA TGTGCCAGCCAGGAGGGGGGGAAAAGTCGGGCCAACGTCCTGACTTTC. Protein: CASQEGGKSRANVLTF.

This clonotype was picked up many times. V gene TRBV28 combines with J gene TRBJ2-7, with D tentatively TRBD1 (6 bases). Trimming removed 7 bases at V and 2 bases at J, with 15 bases between. CDR1 and CDR2 from the germline V gene are MDHEN and SYDVKM. The CDR3 runs 14 residues. The DNA for the CDR3 is TGTGCCAGCACCGAACCCGGGACAACCTACGAGCAGTACTTC. Translated, it gives CASTEPGTTYEQYF.

This clonotype showed up many times. The rearrangement links TRBV7-8 to TRBJ2-2; no reliable D call. This CDR3 comprises 18 residues. Trimming removed 0 bases from V and 2 bases from J, with 16 bases in between. CDR1 and CDR2 (germline): SGHVS, FQNEAQ. As DNA, the CDR3 is TGTGCCAGCAGCTTAGCCCCCTTCTCCCCTACTAACACCGGGGAGCTGTTTTTT. Translated: CASSLAPFSPTNTGELFF.

As concerns this clonotype: A read error may explain this, as a much larger clone is one base away. This sequence joins TRBV10-3 and TRBJ2-1, with D possibly matching TRBD2 (6 bases). CDR1 and CDR2 from the germline V gene are ENHRY and SYGVKD. The length of the CDR3 is 15 residues. The V end was cut by 7 bases, the J end by 8 bases, with 21 bases between. As DNA, the CDR3 is TGTGCCATCAATGTCCCGGGACTCTCTACCGATGAGCAGTTCTTC. Translated, it gives CAINVPGLSTDEQFF.

The rearrangement links TRBV12-3 or TRBV12-4 to TRBJ2-1, with 11 positions matching TRBD2. This CDR3 has 18 amino acids. V was pared by 1 base and J by 9 bases, with 14 bases of the junction left unmatched. The CDR3 DNA sequence: TGTGCCAGCAGTTTAGTTTCTAGCGGGAGGCCACCGGGGAGTGAGCAGTTCTTC. This translates into CASSLVSSGRPPGSEQFF.

This clonotype was seen repeatedly, ten times or more. The rearrangement links TRBV12-3 or TRBV12-4 to TRBJ1-6, with 9 bases matching TRBD1. V was clipped by 5 bases and J by 9 bases; unmatched bases: 5. This CDR3 region has 14 residues. As DNA, the CDR3 is TGTGCCAGCAGTCAGGACAGGGGCGGTTCACCCCTCCACTTT. Translated: CASSQDRGGSPLHF.

The chain is built from TRBV28 and TRBJ2-2; no reliable D call. The V end lost 2 bases, the J end lost 3 bases, and 7 bases lay between the germline ends. The germline V gene has CDR1 MDHEN and CDR2 SYDVKM. This CDR3 spans 14 amino acids. The CDR3 DNA reads as TGTGCCAGCAGTTTACAGGCCTACACCGGGGAGCTGTTTTTT. Residues: CASSLQAYTGELFF.

The table lists this clonotype with many counts. This chain joins TRBV11-2 and TRBJ2-5, with 9 bases fitting TRBD2. This CDR3 is 17 amino acids long. Germline values: CDR1 SGHAT, CDR2 FQNNGV. With 0 bases clipped from V and 5 bases from J, the junction kept 10 bases outside the gene matches. The CDR3 protein is CASSLEGGGLALETQYF. In DNA form, the CDR3 reads TGTGCCAGCAGCTTAGAGGGCGGGGGACTAGCTTTGGAGACCCAGTACTTC. Full variable domain (rest looked up from reference TRBV11-2 and TRBJ2-5): EAGVAQSPRYKIIEKRQSVAFWCNPISGHATLYWYQQILGQGPKLLIQFQNNGVVDDSQLPKDRFSAERLKGVDSTLKIQPAKLEDSAVYLCASSLEGGGLALETQYFGPGTRLLVL.

This clonotype has ten or more counts. This rearrangement joins TRBV29-1 to TRBJ1-1, with D possibly TRBD1 on 6 matching bases. This CDR3 has 15 amino acids. Per germline, CDR1 SQVTM and CDR2 ANQGSEA. V was pared by 1 base and J by 1 base, with 13 bases between. This CDR3 is CSVEVPGTQNTEAFF. DNA for the CDR3: TGCAGCGTTGAAGTCCCCGGGACACAGAACACTGAAGCTTTCTTT.

This clonotype was detected ten times or more. The gene calls are TRBV5-1 and TRBJ2-1; 7 bases agree with TRBD2. V shed 0 bases and J 5 bases; nucleotides not matched to a gene: 5. Germline CDR1 SGHRS, CDR2 YFSETQ. This CDR3 is built from 15 residues. The CDR3, as DNA: TGCGCCAGCAGCTTGGAAGGTACTAGCGACAATGAGCAGTTCTTC. As protein: CASSLEGTSDNEQFF. Based on the CDR3 plus reference TRBV5-1 and TRBJ2-1, the full variable domain is KAGVTQTPRYLIKTRGQQVTLSCSPISGHRSVSWYQQTPGQGLQFLFEYFSETQRNKGNFPGRFSGRQFSNSRSEMNVSTLELGDSALYLCASSLEGTSDNEQFFGPGTRLTVL.

This clonotype was found many times. The rearrangement uses TRBV27 and TRBJ2-1; TRBD2 matches at 7 bases. Trimming took 3 bases from V and 4 from J; bases not matched to a gene: 18. CDR3 length: 19 residues. Germline CDR1 MNHEY, CDR2 SMNVEV (reference sequence). The CDR3 bases are TGTGCCAGCAGTTTTCTCAAATCCCGGCGGGCTAGCGGTTACAATGAGCAGTTCTTC. Amino acid sequence: CASSFLKSRRASGYNEQFF.

The table lists this clonotype with many counts. V gene TRBV20-1 combines with J gene TRBJ2-7; D tentatively fits TRBD1 or TRBD2 (5 bases each). The germline V gene encodes CDR1 DFQATT and CDR2 SNEGSKA (reference sequence). V was clipped by 6 bases and J by 2 bases, with 8 bases between them. The CDR3 is 11 residues long. The DNA of the CDR3 is TGCAGTGCCCCGGGGCCCTACGAGCAGTACTTC. Protein sequence: CSAPGPYEQYF.

This clonotype showed up many times. The V gene is TRBV4-2, the J gene TRBJ2-7; no clear D. Trimming took 1 base from V and 0 from J, leaving 10 bases between them. This CDR3 has 15 residues. The germline CDR1 and CDR2 sequences are LGHNA and YNFKEQ. The CDR3 loop reads CASSQGSLGSYEQYF. The DNA for the CDR3 is TGTGCCAGCAGCCAAGGATCCCTTGGCTCCTACGAGCAGTACTTC.

This clonotype came up a few times. This rearrangement joins TRBV20-1 to TRBJ2-5; possibly TRBD2 for D (6 bases). Looked up from germline, CDR1 is DFQATT and CDR2 is SNEGSKA (reference sequence). The CDR3 runs 14 residues. V was pared by 3 bases and J by 5 bases, with 16 bases between. The CDR3 DNA is TGCAGTGCTAGTTCGGGAGTGTTGGCCGAGACCCAGTACTTC. The encoded protein is CSASSGVLAETQYF.

This clonotype was picked up many times. The chain is built from TRBV7-2 and TRBJ2-7; D is unresolved. The CDR3 covers 11 residues. Germline CDR1 is SGHTA and CDR2 is FQGNSA. Trimming cost V 2 bases and J 7 bases, with 6 bases left between them. The CDR3 DNA reads as TGTGCCAGCAGCTTATTCCTTGAGCAGTACTTC. Translating gives CASSLFLEQYF.

For this clonotype: A read error is possible here, since a much larger clone lies one base away. The chain uses TRBV6-5 and TRBJ2-7; D uncertain. The CDR3 spans 14 residues. Germline V gene lookup returns CDR1 MNHEY and CDR2 SVGAGI. The CDR3 sequence: CASSSTVVSYKQYF. CDR3 nucleotide sequence: TGTGCCAGCAGTTCAACGGTTGTCTCCTACAAGCAGTACTTC.

At least ten counts were recorded for this clonotype. This chain uses TRBV30 with TRBJ2-7; tentative D call: TRBD2 (6 bases). The CDR3 contains 14 residues. Trimming took 2 bases from V and 2 from J, leaving 13 bases between them. CDR1 is GTSNPN, CDR2 SVGIG, per germline (reference sequence). The CDR3 DNA sequence: TGTGCCTGGAGTTTGGATTGGGGGGCCTACGAGCAGTACTTC. Protein sequence: CAWSLDWGAYEQYF.

This clonotype was seen repeatedly, ten times or more. The rearrangement joins TRBV12-3 or TRBV12-4 to TRBJ2-7, with D hard to call. The V and J ends lost 2 bases and 4 bases respectively, with 24 bases between them. CDR3 length equals 18 residues. The CDR3, as DNA: TGTGCCAGCAGTTTAAAGGCAGGCTTCGCATTAATTGTTTACGAGCAGTACTTC. Its protein is CASSLKAGFALIVYEQYF.

This clonotype showed up many times. The chain links TRBV5-1 to TRBJ2-5; possibly TRBD1 for D (6 bases). The ends were cut back, 1 base at V and 5 bases at J, with 15 bases in the middle. This CDR3 spans 15 amino acids. Germline lookup yields CDR1 SGHRS and CDR2 YFSETQ. CDR3 sequence: CASSLPAGAGETQYF. The DNA for the CDR3 is TGCGCCAGCAGCTTGCCCGCAGGGGCAGGGGAGACCCAGTACTTC.

At least ten counts were recorded for this clonotype. The chain is built from TRBV7-2 and TRBJ2-1; D not certain. This CDR3 contains 14 residues. Germline V gene lookup returns CDR1 SGHTA and CDR2 FQGNSA. V dropped 1 base and J dropped 8 bases, with 12 bases sitting between them. This CDR3 is CASSLGGRSYEQFF. For the CDR3, the DNA is TGTGCCAGCAGCTTAGGCGGCAGATCCTATGAGCAGTTCTTC.

This clonotype has only a few counts. V and J are TRBV30 and TRBJ1-1, with TRBD1 as a possible D gene (5 bases). The CDR3 length is 14 residues. Trimming pared 5 bases from V and 0 bases from J, leaving 13 bases between. CDR1 is GTSNPN, CDR2 SVGIG, per germline (reference sequence). The CDR3 sequence is CAWGPEGLNTEAFF. CDR3 DNA: TGTGCCTGGGGCCCTGAGGGGTTGAACACTGAAGCTTTCTTT.

This clonotype was observed at least ten times. This rearrangement joins TRBV11-2 to TRBJ2-5; no clear D gene. Germline V CDR1 and CDR2: SGHAT, FQNNGV. V lost 1 base, J lost 7 bases, and 13 bases lay in between. The CDR3 runs 14 residues. The CDR3 loop is CASSLVRDLRTQYF. CDR3 bases: TGTGCCAGCAGCTTAGTTAGGGATTTGAGGACCCAGTACTTC.

This clonotype was detected ten times or more. The CDR3 protein is CASSVAESGRITDTQYF. In DNA form, the CDR3 reads TGTGCCAGCAGTGTGGCGGAAAGCGGGAGGATCACAGATACGCAGTATTTT. The chain employs TRBV25-1 and TRBJ2-3; TRBD2 aligns across 9 bases. CDR1 is MGHDK and CDR2 is SYGVNS in the germline V gene. The CDR3 runs 17 residues. V was clipped by 4 bases and J by 2 bases; unmatched bases: 10.

This chain joins TRBV5-6 and TRBJ2-4, with 14 positions matching TRBD2. The V gene end was trimmed by 4 bases and the J gene end by 0 bases; junction bases not matched to a gene: 12. The CDR3 runs 20 residues. Germline CDR1 reads SGHDT; CDR2 reads YYEEEE. CDR3 residues: CASSTLGLAGVGLAKNIQYF. Here the CDR3 DNA reads TGTGCCAGCAGCACACTGGGACTAGCGGGAGTCGGGTTAGCCAAAAACATTCAGTACTTC.

This clonotype showed up just a few times. The gene calls are TRBV19 and TRBJ2-1, with TRBD2 matching 9 bases. Trimming took 3 bases from V and 8 from J; bases not matched to a gene: 11. This CDR3 has 16 residues. CDR1 and CDR2 from the germline V gene are LNHDA and SQIVND (reference sequence). CDR3 sequence (DNA): TGTGCCAGTAGTATGGCCCTTGGACTAGCGAGTGATGAGCAGTTCTTC. Residues: CASSMALGLASDEQFF.

Ten or more counts support this clonotype. V is TRBV20-1 and J is TRBJ2-1; 8 bases align to TRBD2. The CDR3 spans 15 residues. Germline V lookup: CDR1 DFQATT, CDR2 SNEGSKA (reference sequence). Losses at the gene ends were 5 bases for V and 6 bases for J; bases not matched to a gene: 12. CDR3 protein: CSAAISGGPSNEQFF. The CDR3 region has the DNA TGCAGTGCTGCAATTTCGGGGGGGCCTTCCAATGAGCAGTTCTTC.